The 25 T cell receptor beta chains reported below all come from one sample, sequenced in a study of graft-versus-host responses after intestinal transplantation. No antigen has been identified for these receptors. Libraries were prepared by immunoSEQ multiplex PCR; TCRdb keeps only in-frame clonotypes and omits some of them. Of about 100,000 clones listed, more than 85% are singletons. Here the sequenced sample was unstimulated CD4+ T cells sorted from spleen or lymph node cells, taken before intestinal transplant. All receptors come from a human donor who received an intestinal transplant.

The gene calls are TRBV2 and TRBJ1-2; no reliable D call. This CDR3 has 15 residues. The germline V gene has CDR1 SNHLY and CDR2 FYNNEI. Deletions cut 8 bases from V and 5 bases from J, with 21 bases between. The chain's CDR3 is CASAPTQRVYYGYTF. CDR3 nucleotides: TGTGCCAGCGCTCCGACACAGAGGGTCTATTATGGCTACACCTTC.

The chain combines TRBV29-1 with TRBJ1-1; D not resolved. The CDR3 totals 13 residues. Germline CDR1 SQVTM, CDR2 ANQGSEA. V lost 2 bases to trimming and J lost 1 base, with 8 bases between them. This CDR3 is CSVERQANTEAFF. CDR3 DNA: TGCAGCGTTGAACGGCAGGCGAACACTGAAGCTTTCTTT.

J is TRBJ2-3 and V is TRBV20-1, with D unclear. V lost 1 base and J lost 8, with 7 bases in between. CDR1 is DFQATT and CDR2 is SNEGSKA in the germline V gene (reference sequence). CDR3 length: 11 amino acids. CDR3 DNA sequence: TGCAGTGCTAGAGGAAACAGTACGCAGTATTTT. Protein: CSARGNSTQYF.

This clone was seen a single time. The chain is built from TRBV6-1 and TRBJ2-5, with unresolved D. Germline V gives CDR1 MNHNS, CDR2 SASEGT. The CDR3 covers 12 residues. With 5 bases removed from V and 4 bases from J, the gap between germline ends came to 8 bases. The CDR3 loop is CASSPASETQYF. Here the CDR3 DNA reads TGTGCCAGCAGTCCAGCGTCAGAGACCCAGTACTTC.

The V call is TRBV4-2, the J call TRBJ2-3, with D perhaps TRBD2 (6 bases). V dropped 0 bases and J dropped 3 bases, with 16 bases sitting between them. Germline V gene data show CDR1 as LGHNA and CDR2 as YNFKEQ. This CDR3 is built from 17 residues. The CDR3 bases are TGTGCCAGCAGCCAAGATGGGGCGGGACGAGCTACAGATACGCAGTATTTT. This gives the protein CASSQDGAGRATDTQYF.

The chain links TRBV7-2 to TRBJ2-1, with D maybe TRBD2 (6 bases). The CDR3 is 15 amino acids. V lost 5 bases and J 6 bases, leaving 17 bases between the germline ends. The germline gives CDR1 SGHTA, CDR2 FQGNSA. The CDR3 region has the DNA TGTGCCAGCAGCCGCGGGGAGGAGTGGGGCAATGAGCAGTTCTTC. It yields the protein CASSRGEEWGNEQFF.

There are a few counts of this clone. The genes are TRBV10-2 and TRBJ2-6; 7 bases map to TRBD2. CDR1 and CDR2 from the germline V gene are WSHSY and SAAADI. V was pared by 8 bases and J by 0 bases, with 7 bases of the junction left unmatched. CDR3 length equals 16 residues. The CDR3 DNA is TGCGCCAGCGGCAAGCGGGGCCTCTCTGGGGCCAACGTCCTGACTTTC. It translates to CASGKRGLSGANVLTF.

With respect to this clone: At one of its ends the junction is not consistent with the germline gene, which may arise from a read error. V is TRBV19 and J is TRBJ1-6; D perhaps matches TRBD1 (5 bases). Germline-derived CDR1 and CDR2 are LNHDA and SQIVND (reference sequence). The CDR3 extends over 11 amino acids. The CDR3 reads CARGKDSPLHF. In nucleotides, the CDR3 is TGCGCCCGGGGGAAAGATTCACCCCTCCACTTT.

V usage is TRBV5-5 and J usage is TRBJ2-7; D call uncertain. V shed 0 bases and J shed 3 bases, with 13 bases lying between them. Germline lookup yields CDR1 SGHKS and CDR2 YYEKEE (reference sequence). The CDR3 is made up of 15 amino acids. The CDR3 loop is CASSLEGHLIYEQYF. The CDR3, as DNA: TGTGCCAGCAGCTTGGAAGGGCATTTAATCTACGAGCAGTACTTC.

The CDR3 DNA is TGTGCCAGCAGCTTAAAGGGCCGGGAAATTGGGACCGGGGAGCTGTTTTTT. It encodes CASSLKGREIGTGELFF. V usage is TRBV7-9 and J usage is TRBJ2-2; D perhaps matches TRBD2 (5 bases). V was pared by 2 bases and J by 5 bases, with 18 bases between. Germline-derived CDR1 and CDR2 are SEHNR and FQNEAQ (reference sequence). The CDR3 has 17 amino acids.

This chain connects TRBV5-4 to TRBJ2-7; D may be TRBD1 or TRBD2 (6 bases each). This CDR3 contains 15 residues. With 3 bases removed from V and 2 bases from J, the gap between germline ends came to 15 bases. Germline V gene lookup returns CDR1 SGHNT and CDR2 YYREEE (reference sequence). Here the CDR3 DNA reads TGTGCCAGCAGCTGGGGGGCGGGCCCAACCTACGAGCAGTACTTC. This gives the protein CASSWGAGPTYEQYF.

The rearrangement joins TRBV11-3 to TRBJ1-5; D remains unclear. Germline V gene lookup returns CDR1 SGHNT and CDR2 YENEEA. Trimming pared 6 bases from V and 5 bases from J, leaving 17 bases between. The CDR3 consists of 15 residues. The CDR3 spells CASSSFWAGYQPQHF. The DNA of the CDR3 is TGTGCCAGCAGTTCCTTTTGGGCAGGATATCAGCCCCAGCATTTT.

The chain is built from TRBV27 and TRBJ1-2, with D tentatively TRBD1 (6 bases). This CDR3 is built from 13 residues. Trimming took off 5 bases at V and 4 bases at J, with 11 bases between the two ends. Germline-derived CDR1 and CDR2 are MNHEY and SMNVEV (reference sequence). CDR3 in amino acids: CASSVGGGYGYTF. In nucleotides, the CDR3 is TGTGCCAGCAGTGTAGGGGGTGGCTATGGCTACACCTTC.

V is TRBV6-1 and J is TRBJ2-7, with 11 bases aligning to TRBD1. V lost 4 bases to trimming and J lost 7 bases; unmatched junction nucleotides: 12. The CDR3 is 16 amino acids. Germline CDR1 MNHNS, CDR2 SASEGT. CDR3 loop: CASSALPGQGVREQYF. CDR3 DNA sequence: TGTGCCAGCAGTGCCCTCCCGGGACAGGGGGTACGGGAGCAGTACTTC.

This clone was seen more than once but under ten times. The chain combines TRBV19 with TRBJ1-5; D is possibly TRBD1 (6 bases). V lost 4 bases to trimming and J lost 1 base, with 14 bases between them. The germline V gene has CDR1 LNHDA and CDR2 SQIVND (reference sequence). CDR3 length: 16 residues. The CDR3 DNA is TGTGCCAGTAGTACCAAAACAGGGTCGAGCAATCAGCCCCAGCATTTT. Encoded protein: CASSTKTGSSNQPQHF.

The J gene is TRBJ2-1, the V gene TRBV7-3, with TRBD2 identical over 13 bases. CDR3 length equals 16 residues. V gave up 5 bases and J gave up 9 bases; unmatched junction bases: 10. Germline V gene data show CDR1 as SGHTA and CDR2 as FQGTGA. CDR3 region: CASSKGLAGLGGEQFF. DNA of the CDR3: TGTGCCAGCAGCAAGGGACTAGCGGGACTCGGTGGTGAGCAGTTCTTC.

The V call is TRBV9, the J call TRBJ1-1; 10 bases match TRBD1. The CDR3 is 17 amino acids. V was clipped by 0 bases and J by 1 base; unmatched bases: 6. Germline V CDR1 and CDR2: SGDLS, YYNGEE. CDR3 coding DNA: TGTGCCAGCAGCGTAGGTGGGACAGGGGTCAAGAACACTGAAGCTTTCTTT. This translates into CASSVGGTGVKNTEAFF.

The CDR3 spells CASSARQMNTEAFF. The CDR3 coding sequence is TGTGCCAGTAGTGCCCGACAGATGAACACTGAAGCTTTCTTT. This rearrangement joins TRBV19 to TRBJ1-1, with D maybe TRBD1 (5 bases). The CDR3 consists of 14 residues. The V gene's germline CDR1 is LNHDA and CDR2 SQIVND (reference sequence). With 5 bases removed from V and 0 bases from J, the gap between germline ends came to 10 bases.

This clone appeared a single time. The chain uses TRBV6-5 and TRBJ1-2; TRBD1 aligns across 9 bases. In germline, CDR1 is MNHEY, CDR2 SVGAGI. The V gene end was trimmed by 4 bases and the J gene end by 4 bases; junction bases not matched to a gene: 7. CDR3 length equals 15 residues. The CDR3 loop reads CASSSRQGGGYGYTF. As DNA, the CDR3 is TGTGCCAGCAGTTCTCGACAGGGGGGAGGCTATGGCTACACCTTC.

The chain combines TRBV28 with TRBJ2-5; unclear D gene. The CDR3 has 13 amino acids. Trimming cost V 5 bases and J 1 base, with 8 bases left between them. CDR1 is MDHEN and CDR2 is SYDVKM in the germline V gene. CDR3 protein: CASSRTFQETQYF. The CDR3 bases are TGTGCCAGCAGTCGAACCTTCCAAGAGACCCAGTACTTC.

Regarding this clone: The junction departs from germline at one end; a sequencing error may be responsible. This rearrangement joins TRBV30 to TRBJ2-7; D remains unclear. The CDR3 has 12 residues. Germline-derived CDR1 and CDR2 are GTSNPN and SVGIG (reference sequence). The CDR3 sequence is CAWSVPLYERYF. The CDR3 DNA reads TGTGCCTGGAGTGTACCCCTTTACGAGCGGTACTTC.

This clone occurred once. The J gene is TRBJ2-7, the V gene TRBV28, with 9 bases identical to TRBD2. The CDR3 is 15 residues long. After removal of 5 bases from V and 2 bases from J, the junction contained 7 bases not matched to a gene. Germline values: CDR1 MDHEN, CDR2 SYDVKM. CDR3 bases: TGTGCCAGCAGTCAATTAGCGGGGGTTCCCTACGAGCAGTACTTC. Translation gives CASSQLAGVPYEQYF.

In its sample, this clone was seen once. V usage is TRBV5-1 and J usage is TRBJ2-1, with 9 bases that match TRBD2. The trim removed 2 bases at V and 14 bases at J, leaving 8 bases unmatched. There are 13 residues in the CDR3. Germline V gene lookup returns CDR1 SGHRS and CDR2 YFSETQ. Here the CDR3 DNA reads TGCGCCAGCAGCTTAGAGGGCGGGAGGGCGGAGTTCTTC. This encodes CASSLEGGRAEFF.

The chain carries TRBV7-3 and TRBJ1-6; D is uncertain. V was cut by 4 bases and J by 8 bases, with 9 bases left in between. Germline V gene lookup returns CDR1 SGHTA and CDR2 FQGTGA. There are 13 residues in the CDR3. The CDR3 region is CASSSANDSPLHF. The CDR3 DNA sequence: TGTGCCAGCAGCTCCGCTAATGATTCACCCCTCCACTTT.

The chain is built from TRBV14 and TRBJ2-7; 9 bases align to TRBD1. Germline CDR1 is SGHDN and CDR2 is FVKESK. The CDR3 has 16 residues. The junction had 8 bases not matched to a gene; V was cut back by 3 bases and J by 2 bases. The CDR3 nucleotides are TGTGCCAGCAGCCACGGACAGGGGAAAGGCCCCTACGAGCAGTACTTC. Its protein product is CASSHGQGKGPYEQYF.